This T cell receptor (beta chain) was identified in a study of shared clonotypes between healthy human individuals. On the study more broadly: A couple of women and three men aged 18 to 49 made up the donors. Study observations and caveats: Tissue TCR repertoires likely differ from these blood-only repertoires. Represented diversity (both genetic and exposure-history) was limited by the small number of donors.

This table comes from immunoSEQ multiplex PCR, and its TCRdb copy is limited to in-frame clones, with some not included. The data hold over 400,000 clones, with about 96% observed a single time. Concerning this clone: Its antigen is currently unknown.

Germline values: CDR1 SGDLS, CDR2 YYNGEE. V gave up 4 bases and J gave up 6 bases, with 14 bases separating them. This CDR3 has 13 residues. CD45RA+ naive and CD45RA-negative memory subsets were separated from CD4+ cells. The receptor's source is a woman in her twenties or thirties in good health. This chain uses TRBV9 with TRBJ2-7, with a possible D match to TRBD1 (5 bases). What was sequenced was naive CD4+ T cells sorted from blood. Subset meaning: CD45RA+ positively selected. Written as DNA, the CDR3 is TGTGCCAGCAGCCTCCAGGGCCCGGGCGAGCAGTACTTC. It is translated as CASSLQGPGEQYF.